These T cell receptor beta chains were read from a single sample in a study of metastatic and nonmetastatic thyroid tumors. TCRdb re-called clones from the PCR reads using MiXCR. The data hold tens of thousands of clones, with roughly 20% observed a single time. Sample: adjacent normal tissue. The receptor set was obtained from a female donor with papillary thyroid cancer or a benign thyroid nodule (not recorded which). Some clones in this sample may be carry-over from other donors' samples. The CDR3 runs from the conserved cysteine through the conserved F or W. D genes are given only for firm matches. Clone size is stated in some rows and not others, as once, few, many or a class when expanded.

V	J	D	size	CDR3	DNA
TRBV7-2	TRBJ1-2	TRBD1	few	CASSLGQGGCTF	TGTGCCAGCAGCCTGGGACAGGGGGGCTGCACCTTC
TRBV7-3	TRBJ2-7	NA	medium-sized	CASSLTPQGYEQYF	TGTGCCAGCAGCTTAACACCCCAGGGCTACGAGCAGTACTTC
TRBV7-3	TRBJ2-2	TRBD2	many	CASSGGSGGTGELFF	TGTGCCAGCAGCGGAGGATCGGGGGGCACCGGGGAGCTGTTTTTT
TRBV19	TRBJ2-6	NA	many	CASSFTGTLLSGANVLTF	TGTGCCAGTAGTTTTACCGGGACCCTTCTCTCTGGGGCCAACGTCCTGACTTTC
TRBV7-2	TRBJ2-1	NA	few	CASSTEYNEQFF	TGTGCCAGCAGCACCGAGTACAATGAGCAGTTCTTC
TRBV20-1	TRBJ2-1	NA	once	CSAVEGGYNEQFF	TGCAGTGCAGTAGAGGGAGGATACAATGAGCAGTTCTTC
TRBV20-1	TRBJ1-6	NA	medium-sized	CSASLPPRNSPLHF	TGCAGTGCTAGTTTGCCTCCGCGGAATTCACCCCTCCACTTT
TRBV9	TRBJ2-3	NA	NA	CASTGDSTTDTQYF	TGTGCCAGCACCGGGGACTCTACCACAGATACGCAGTATTTT
TRBV5-4	TRBJ1-1	NA	many	CASSLETKGTEAFF	TGTGCCAGCAGCTTGGAAACCAAGGGCACTGAAGCTTTCTTT
TRBV6-2/TRBV6-3	TRBJ2-1	TRBD2	medium-sized	CASSYPKGLAGEGGEQFF	TGTGCCAGCAGTTACCCGAAGGGCCTAGCGGGAGAGGGGGGTGAGCAGTTCTTC
TRBV7-9	TRBJ2-3	NA	many	CASSPGTSTDTQYF	TGTGCCAGCAGCCCCGGGACAAGCACAGATACGCAGTATTTT
TRBV19	TRBJ2-1	TRBD1	few	CASSIATGLSYNEQFF	TGTGCCAGTAGTATAGCGACAGGGCTATCCTACAATGAGCAGTTCTTC
TRBV10-2	TRBJ2-3	NA	many	CASSHSDTQYF	TGCGCCAGCAGCCATTCAGATACGCAGTATTTT
TRBV6-1	TRBJ1-3	TRBD1	medium-sized	CASSERETGIVF	TGTGCCAGCAGTGAGAGAGAGACAGGGATCGTTTTT
TRBV12-3/TRBV12-4	TRBJ2-7	NA	NA	CASSLKSTSSYEQYF	TGTGCCAGCAGTTTAAAATCCACAAGCTCCTACGAGCAGTACTTC
TRBV7-1	TRBJ2-1	TRBD2	many	CASSSNRLAGGPYYNEQFF	TGTGCCAGCAGCTCAAACCGACTAGCGGGAGGGCCGTATTACAATGAGCAGTTCTTC
TRBV4-3	TRBJ2-7	NA	many	CASSQGSSPAYEQYF	TGCGCCAGCAGCCAAGGGAGCTCCCCGGCCTACGAGCAGTACTTC
TRBV6-4	TRBJ2-5	NA	NA	CASSYGYRGQETQYF	TGTGCCAGCAGTTATGGGTATAGGGGCCAAGAGACCCAGTACTTC
TRBV5-1	TRBJ1-2	NA	NA	CASISGSDYVYTF	TGCGCCAGCATTTCCGGGAGTGACTATGTCTACACCTTC
TRBV6-1	TRBJ2-6	TRBD2	NA	CASSARGKAHSGANVLTF	TGTGCCAGCAGTGCGCGGGGGAAAGCCCACTCTGGGGCCAACGTCCTGACTTTC
TRBV20-1	TRBJ2-5	NA	many	CSASWEQGGKETQYF	TGCAGTGCTAGTTGGGAGCAGGGGGGAAAAGAGACCCAGTACTTC
TRBV20-1	TRBJ2-1	TRBD2	NA	CSARAYTGTSGSREQFF	TGCAGTGCTAGGGCTTATACCGGGACTAGCGGGAGCAGAGAGCAGTTCTTC
TRBV6-1	TRBJ1-2	NA	NA	CASRQINYGYTF	TGTGCCAGTAGACAGATTAACTATGGCTACACCTTC
TRBV27	TRBJ1-2	NA	few	CASSYTAVGSSGYTF	TGTGCCAGCAGTTACACCGCCGTGGGGTCTAGTGGCTACACCTTC
TRBV11-3	TRBJ2-7	NA	many	CASSLDSTLVGEQYF	TGTGCCAGCAGCTTAGATAGCACCCTAGTCGGCGAGCAGTACTTC
TRBV6-6	TRBJ1-3	NA	NA	CASSYSRPSSGNTIYF	TGTGCCAGCAGTTACTCGAGGCCTAGCTCTGGAAACACCATATATTTT
TRBV6-2/TRBV6-3	TRBJ1-5	NA	NA	CASRHDRMVQPQHF	TGTGCCAGCAGGCATGACAGGATGGTTCAGCCCCAGCATTTT
TRBV30	TRBJ2-5	TRBD2	many	CAWNTSGRDQYF	TGTGCCTGGAATACTAGCGGGAGGGACCAGTACTTC
TRBV12-3/TRBV12-4	TRBJ2-7	TRBD1	medium-sized	CASSISRDREYEQYF	TGTGCCAGCAGTATAAGCCGGGACAGGGAGTACGAGCAGTACTTC
TRBV6-1	TRBJ2-1	TRBD2	few	CASSEWGSGRSNEQFF	TGTGCCAGCAGTGAATGGGGTAGCGGGAGGTCGAATGAGCAGTTCTTC
TRBV19	TRBJ1-5	NA	NA	CASSIPNLGVPQHF	TGTGCCAGTAGTATCCCTAATTTGGGTGTGCCCCAGCATTTT
TRBV5-6	TRBJ1-2	NA	many	CASSPNWAASTF	TGTGCCAGCAGCCCGAACTGGGCAGCGTCTACCTTC
TRBV20-1	TRBJ2-7	NA	NA	CSASPPYEQYF	TGCAGTGCTAGCCCACCCTACGAGCAGTACTTC
TRBV20-1	TRBJ2-3	NA	NA	CSARNPGTGTDTQYF	TGCAGTGCTAGAAATCCGGGCACAGGCACAGATACGCAGTATTTT
TRBV11-2	TRBJ2-7	NA	medium-sized	CASSLGGQNEQYF	TGTGCCAGCAGCTTAGGCGGACAGAACGAGCAGTACTTC
TRBV7-2	TRBJ2-2	TRBD2	many	CASSEAGGNTGELFF	TGTGCCAGCAGCGAAGCGGGGGGGAACACCGGGGAGCTGTTTTTT
TRBV9	TRBJ2-3	TRBD1	NA	CASSRGQGSSDTQYF	TGTGCCAGCAGCCGAGGACAGGGTAGTTCAGATACGCAGTATTTT
TRBV6-2/TRBV6-3	TRBJ2-5	TRBD1	few	CASSWDRETLYF	TGTGCCAGCAGTTGGGACAGGGAGACTCTGTACTTC
TRBV2	TRBJ2-1	NA	NA	CASSEGLPSYNEQFF	TGTGCCAGCAGCGAAGGACTGCCCTCCTACAATGAGCAGTTCTTC
TRBV6-1	TRBJ2-1	NA	many	CASSEADARPYNEQFF	TGTGCCAGCAGTGAAGCGGACGCAAGGCCCTACAATGAGCAGTTCTTC
TRBV7-2	TRBJ1-4	NA	once	CASSLAGGTNEKLFF	TGTGCCAGCAGCCTAGCGGGTGGGACTAATGAAAAACTGTTTTTT
TRBV4-1	TRBJ1-6	TRBD1	many	CASSSLSTGPYNSPLHF	TGCGCCAGCAGCTCTCTCTCGACAGGGCCTTATAATTCACCCCTCCACTTT
TRBV9	TRBJ1-6	NA	many	CASSVKAGISPLHF	TGTGCCAGCAGCGTAAAGGCGGGGATTTCACCCCTCCACTTT